A selection of T cell receptor beta chains follows, all from one sample in a study of shared clonotypes between healthy human individuals. Some clones are missing from TCRdb's copy, which holds only in-frame ones; the method was immunoSEQ multiplex PCR. The profile shows about 610,000 clones, approximately 96% of them singletons. The specimen sequenced was naive CD8+ T cells sorted from blood. The receptors derive from a young woman in good health. Each CDR3 is given with its conserved first and last residue. Each record gives: clone size, J gene, D gene, V gene, CDR3 DNA, CDR3 protein. The D gene is left open where the match is weak. Some rows mark clone size as missing; the rest say once, few, many or name a class of expanded clone.

. TRBJ1-1 . TRBV7-9 TGTGCCAGCAGCCTAGACGAGAGAGAAGCTTTCTTT CASSLDEREAFF
. TRBJ2-1 . TRBV15 TGTGCCACCAGCAGAGAAAGGTCAGGGGGGAATGAGCAGTTCTTC CATSRERSGGNEQFF
. TRBJ2-1 TRBD2 TRBV2 TGTGCCAGCAGTAAGACTAGCGGGAGTTTCGATGAGCAGTTCTTC CASSKTSGSFDEQFF
. TRBJ2-1 . TRBV2 TGTGCCAGCAGACACAATGAGCAGTTCTTC CASRHNEQFF
. TRBJ1-2 . TRBV2 TGTGCCAGCTGGACCGGGACCACCTATGGCTACACCTTC CASWTGTTYGYTF
few TRBJ2-4 . TRBV2 TGTGCCAGCAGTGATACCAAAAACATTCAGTACTTC CASSDTKNIQYF
. TRBJ2-1 . TRBV9 TGTGCCAGCAGCGTAGCCGGCAATGAGCAGTTCTTC CASSVAGNEQFF
. TRBJ2-4 TRBD2 TRBV4-1 TGCGCCAGCAGCCGGCCCCCCGGGACTAGCGAGCCCTTAGCCAAAAACATTCAGTACTTC CASSRPPGTSEPLAKNIQYF
once TRBJ2-1 . TRBV20-1 TGCAGTGCTAATTGGTACAATGAGCAGTTCTTC CSANWYNEQFF
. TRBJ1-2 TRBD1 TRBV28 TGTGCCAGCAGTTTAAGGGACAGGGTTCAAAAGGATGGCTACACCTTC CASSLRDRVQKDGYTF
. TRBJ2-3 TRBD2 TRBV7-9 TGTGCCAGCGGAAGACTAGCGGGAGGGGTTTATACGCAGTATTTT CASGRLAGGVYTQYF